This T cell receptor (beta chain) came from a study of T cell clonotyping in hematopoietic cell transplantation. The protocol was immunoSEQ multiplex PCR, while the TCRdb copy is restricted to in-frame clones and leaves out a portion. The repertoire holds approximately 20,000 clones, with around 80% as singletons. Trimming took off 11 bases at V and 0 bases at J, with 13 bases between the two ends. Germline CDR1 reads SGHNT; CDR2 reads YENEEA. This CDR3 is built from 13 residues. The TCR originated in a man aged 55-75 years in good health. Some clones in this sample may be carry-over from other donors' samples. Sequencing used peripheral blood mononuclear cells. V is TRBV11-3 and J is TRBJ1-2, with D possibly being TRBD1 (5 bases). CDR3 DNA: TGTGCCCGCAAGGACAAAGCTAACTATGGCTACACCTTC. The encoded protein is CARKDKANYGYTF.